These 15 T cell receptor beta chains share one sample of origin, sequenced in a study of blood T cells in healthy people across ages. PCR was performed a second time for roughly 7 to 11 cycles using a sample-barcoded 5' primer and a J-beta primer mix. In TCRdb, the 5' RACE reads were re-called with MiXCR into one record per CDR3 protein. This sample has about 640,000 distinct CDR3 sequences, with 58% found just once. Material for sequencing was blood. These receptors originate from a man aged 55-75 years in good health.

V and J are TRBV4-1 and TRBJ2-1, with D perhaps TRBD2 (5 bases). CDR1 is MGHRA and CDR2 is YSYEKL in the germline V gene. The ends were cut back, 0 bases at V and 8 bases at J, with 20 bases in the middle. This CDR3 comprises 17 residues. CDR3 sequence: CASSQDGDGLPGYEQFF. CDR3 sequence (DNA): TGCGCCAGCAGCCAAGATGGGGATGGACTCCCGGGTTATGAGCAGTTCTTC.

The rearrangement joins TRBV4-1 to TRBJ2-5; tentatively, D is TRBD1 (6 bases). The J call may be wrong; the DNA end is better matched by TRBJ2-7. The CDR3 totals 15 residues. Germline V gene data show CDR1 as MGHRA and CDR2 as YSYEKL. As DNA, the CDR3 is TGCGCCAGCAGCCAAGTTCGCGGACAGACCTACGAGCAGTACTTC. Translated, it gives CASSQVRGQTYEQYF.

CDR3 sequence reads: CASSSSGQGTEQYF. CDR3 sequence (DNA): TGTGCCAGCAGTTCATCAGGACAGGGGACCGAGCAGTACTTC. The chain is built from TRBV12-3 or TRBV12-4 and TRBJ2-7, with TRBD1 matching over 9 bases. Trimming removed 4 bases from V and 6 bases from J; junction bases left unmatched: 7. The CDR3 extends over 14 amino acids.

This clonotype was seen a few times. The J gene is TRBJ2-1, the V gene TRBV28, with 12 bases fitting TRBD2. The germline V gene encodes CDR1 MDHEN and CDR2 SYDVKM. J lost 5 bases, V lost 4 bases, and 6 bases had no gene match. The CDR3 runs to 16 residues. CDR3 DNA sequence: TGTGCCAGCAGTTCCCCTGGACTAGCGGGAAACAATGAGCAGTTCTTC. Its translation is CASSSPGLAGNNEQFF.

The gene calls are TRBV10-3 and TRBJ2-5, with D unclear. Germline assignment: CDR1 ENHRY and CDR2 SYGVKD. V shed 0 bases and J shed 11 bases, with 13 bases lying between them. The CDR3 covers 13 residues. CDR3 residues: CAISESLWGEQYF. CDR3 DNA sequence: TGTGCCATCAGTGAGTCTTTGTGGGGTGAGCAGTACTTC.

The table lists this clonotype with many counts. The chain uses TRBV11-1 and TRBJ2-7; possibly TRBD1 or TRBD2 for D (5 bases each). CDR3 length: 16 residues. Trimming left V 5 bases short and J 6 bases short, with 23 bases between. The germline V gene encodes CDR1 SGHAT and CDR2 FQDESV (reference sequence). CDR3 loop: CASSHPGRDVPGEQYF. The CDR3, as DNA: TGTGCCAGCAGCCACCCGGGACGTGACGTCCCCGGCGAGCAGTACTTC. The full variable domain, completed using reference TRBV11-1 and TRBJ2-7, is EAEVAQSPRYKITEKSQAVAFWCDPISGHATLYWYRQILGQGPELLVQFQDESVVDDSQLPKDRFSAERLKGVDSTLKIQPAELGDSAMYLCASSHPGRDVPGEQYFGPGTRLTVT.

V and J are TRBV9 and TRBJ2-7; TRBD2 aligns across 8 bases. Trimming took 3 bases from V and 7 from J; bases not matched to a gene: 9. Germline V gene sequence: CDR1 SGDLS, CDR2 YYNGEE. This CDR3 comprises 14 residues. The CDR3 loop is CASSARGLAREQYF. CDR3 nucleotides: TGTGCCAGCAGCGCTAGAGGACTAGCCAGGGAGCAGTACTTC.

V gene TRBV6-6 combines with J gene TRBJ1-1, with D perhaps matching TRBD1 (5 bases). The V gene lost 6 bases and the J gene lost 4 bases, with 15 bases spanning the gap. CDR1 is MNHNY and CDR2 is SVGAGI in the germline V gene (reference sequence). This CDR3 region has 14 residues. The CDR3 DNA is TGTGCCAGCAGCTATGGGGGGGATCGCACTGAAGCTTTCTTT. It specifies CASSYGGDRTEAFF.

This chain links TRBV20-1 with TRBJ1-1; D unresolved. With 0 bases removed from V and 1 base from J, the gap between germline ends came to 6 bases. Germline values: CDR1 DFQATT, CDR2 SNEGSKA (reference sequence). The CDR3 totals 13 residues. The DNA for the CDR3 is TGCAGTGCTAGAGATGCGAGGAACACTGAAGCTTTCTTT. It yields the protein CSARDARNTEAFF.

With regard to this clonotype: Lacking the conserved final phenylalanine or tryptophan, this CDR3 likely reflects a read error. The chain uses TRBV28 and TRBJ1-2; D remains unclear. CDR1 and CDR2 (germline): MDHEN, SYDVKM. Trimming took 5 bases from V and 7 from J, leaving 14 bases between them. The CDR3 runs to 13 residues. In DNA form, the CDR3 reads TGTGCCAGCAGTCCTATTGGCAGGTTTGGCTACACCTTG. Protein: CASSPIGRFGYTL.

This chain joins TRBV12-5 and TRBJ2-1; 9 bases line up with TRBD1. J was trimmed by 4 bases and V by 2 bases; bases with no gene match: 6. Germline CDR1 LGHNT, CDR2 FRNRAP. The CDR3 totals 16 residues. CDR3 coding DNA: TGTGCTAGTGGTTTGCCTCTCGGACAGGGGTACAATGAGCAGTTCTTC. The encoded protein is CASGLPLGQGYNEQFF. The full variable domain, its missing parts supplied by reference TRBV12-5 and TRBJ2-1, is DARVTQTPRHKVTEMGQEVTMRCQPILGHNTVFWYRQTMMQGLELLAYFRNRAPLDDSGMPKDRFSAEMPDATLATLKIQPSEPRDSAVYFCASGLPLGQGYNEQFFGPGTRLTVL.

The V gene is TRBV20-1, the J gene TRBJ1-1, with a possible D match to TRBD1 (6 bases). CDR1 and CDR2 (germline): DFQATT, SNEGSKA (reference sequence). Between the trimmed V and J ends, which lost 0 bases and 1 base, there was a span of 9 bases. This CDR3 is 14 amino acids long. CDR3 coding DNA: TGCAGTGCTAGAGAGGGGGCTTGGAACACTGAAGCTTTCTTT. Its translation: CSAREGAWNTEAFF.

This chain uses TRBV21-1 with TRBJ1-2; the table's D call, TRBD1, was not checked against the DNA. TRBV21-1 is a pseudogene locus. This CDR3 has 17 residues. CDR3 protein: CASSKTENSGFRPGYTF. The CDR3 bases are TGTGCCAGCAGCAAGACTGAGAACTCAGGGTTCCGGCCTGGCTACACCTTC.

This clonotype appeared many times. The V gene is TRBV6-6, the J gene TRBJ1-2, with 8 bases identical to TRBD1. V shed 0 bases and J 5 bases; nucleotides not matched to a gene: 2. This CDR3 has 14 amino acids. Germline CDR1 MNHNY, CDR2 SVGAGI (reference sequence). The DNA for the CDR3 is TGTGCCAGCAGTTACTCGGGACAGGAATATGGCTACACCTTC. Translating gives CASSYSGQEYGYTF.

The genes are TRBV4-2 and TRBJ2-1; 12 nucleotides line up with TRBD2. The better agreement between TRBJ2-7 and the DNA end casts doubt on the J call. Germline values: CDR1 LGHNA, CDR2 YNFKEQ. This CDR3 is built from 15 residues. In DNA, the CDR3 is TGTGCCAGCAGCCAAGCTAGCGGGGGGGACAATGAGCAGTACTTC. This encodes CASSQASGGDNEQYF.